One and the same sample provided the 5 T cell receptor beta chains below, sequenced in a study of cytomegalovirus exposure and HLA in healthy donors. With 60 Vbeta and 13 Jbeta primers, the PCR was carried out. TCRdb keeps only in-frame clones here, not all; method: immunoSEQ multiplex PCR. The sample records about 160,000 clones, around 86% being singletons. The sequencing sample was made of PBMCs. Source of these receptors: a girl aged 2 to 9 in good health and CMV-seropositive.

The genes are TRBV4-1 and TRBJ2-7; 8 bases are a match to TRBD1. J was trimmed by 3 bases and V by 6 bases; bases with no gene match: 4. Looked up from germline, CDR1 is MGHRA and CDR2 is YSYEKL. There are 13 residues in the CDR3. The CDR3, as DNA: TGCGCCAGCAGGCTTGGACAGGGCTACGAGCAGTACTTC. Translation: CASRLGQGYEQYF.

This chain uses TRBV6-5 with TRBJ1-5; a weak D match, TRBD1 (6 bases). The CDR3 sequence is 14 residues long. Trimming left V 6 bases short and J 6 bases short, with 15 bases between. Germline CDR1 and CDR2: MNHEY and SVGAGI. In nucleotides, the CDR3 is TGTGCCAGCAGCACTACAGGGCCGGGTCAGCCCCAGCATTTT. It is translated as CASSTTGPGQPQHF.

The V and J genes are TRBV2 and TRBJ2-1; TRBD2 matches at 10 bases. V was pared by 6 bases and J by 1 base, with 3 bases of the junction left unmatched. CDR3 length: 15 residues. The germline CDR1 and CDR2 sequences are SNHLY and FYNNEI. The CDR3 spells CASRETSGSYNEQFF. CDR3 bases: TGTGCCAGCAGAGAGACTAGCGGGTCCTACAATGAGCAGTTCTTC.

This clone was observed once. The rearrangement uses TRBV5-1 and TRBJ2-2, with TRBD1 identical over 7 bases. Germline V gene data show CDR1 as SGHRS and CDR2 as YFSETQ. This CDR3 is 15 amino acids long. The V and J ends lost 4 bases and 4 bases, in that order; junction bases with no gene match: 7. CDR3 coding DNA: TGCGCCAGCAGCGTACAGGGGTTGGGCACCGGGGAGCTGTTTTTT. It yields the protein CASSVQGLGTGELFF.

J is TRBJ1-2 and V is TRBV9; D gene uncertain. Trimming took 0 bases from V and 5 from J, leaving 8 bases between them. CDR1 and CDR2 (germline): SGDLS, YYNGEE. The CDR3 sequence is 13 residues long. CDR3 in DNA: TGTGCCAGCAGCGTAGGAGGGAGGTATGGCTACACCTTC. This sequence encodes CASSVGGRYGYTF.